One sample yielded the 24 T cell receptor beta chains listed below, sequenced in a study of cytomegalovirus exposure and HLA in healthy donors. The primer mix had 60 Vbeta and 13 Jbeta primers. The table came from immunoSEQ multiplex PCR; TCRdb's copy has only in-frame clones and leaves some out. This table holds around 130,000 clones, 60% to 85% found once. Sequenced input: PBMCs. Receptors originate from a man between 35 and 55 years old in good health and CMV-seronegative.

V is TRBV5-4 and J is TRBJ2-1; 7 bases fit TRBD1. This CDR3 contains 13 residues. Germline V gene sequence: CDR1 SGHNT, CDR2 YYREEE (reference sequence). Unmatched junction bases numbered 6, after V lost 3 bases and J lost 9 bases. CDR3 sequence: CASSYETGSEQFF. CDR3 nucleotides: TGTGCCAGCAGCTACGAGACAGGGAGTGAGCAGTTCTTC.

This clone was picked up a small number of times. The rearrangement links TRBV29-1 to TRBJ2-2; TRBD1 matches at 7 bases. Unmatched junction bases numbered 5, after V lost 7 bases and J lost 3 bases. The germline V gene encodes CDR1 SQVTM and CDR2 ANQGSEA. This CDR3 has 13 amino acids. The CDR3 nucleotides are TGCAGCGCCGGGACAGCTTACACCGGGGAGCTGTTTTTT. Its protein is CSAGTAYTGELFF.

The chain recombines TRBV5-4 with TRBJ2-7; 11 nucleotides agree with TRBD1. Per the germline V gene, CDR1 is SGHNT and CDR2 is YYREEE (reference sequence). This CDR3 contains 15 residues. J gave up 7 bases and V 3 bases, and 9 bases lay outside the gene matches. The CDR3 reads CASSSTRTGGWEQYF. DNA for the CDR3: TGTGCCAGCAGCTCGACAAGGACAGGGGGCTGGGAGCAGTACTTC. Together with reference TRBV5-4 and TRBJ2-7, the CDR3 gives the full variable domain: ETGVTQSPTHLIKTRGQQVTLRCSSQSGHNTVSWYQQALGQGPQFIFQYYREEENGRGNFPPRFSGLQFPNYSSELNVNALELDDSALYLCASSSTRTGGWEQYFGPGTRLTVT.

CDR3 protein: CASSSPPAHGGYEQYF. The CDR3 DNA sequence: TGCGCCAGCAGCTCCCCACCGGCCCACGGGGGTTACGAGCAGTACTTC. The rearrangement uses TRBV5-1 and TRBJ2-7; TRBD2 is a possible D gene (6 bases). Deletions cut 3 bases from V and 4 bases from J, with 20 bases between. The CDR3 has 16 amino acids. CDR1 SGHRS and CDR2 YFSETQ come from the germline V gene. The full variable domain, rest sourced from reference TRBV5-1 and TRBJ2-7, is KAGVTQTPRYLIKTRGQQVTLSCSPISGHRSVSWYQQTPGQGLQFLFEYFSETQRNKGNFPGRFSGRQFSNSRSEMNVSTLELGDSALYLCASSSPPAHGGYEQYFGPGTRLTVT.

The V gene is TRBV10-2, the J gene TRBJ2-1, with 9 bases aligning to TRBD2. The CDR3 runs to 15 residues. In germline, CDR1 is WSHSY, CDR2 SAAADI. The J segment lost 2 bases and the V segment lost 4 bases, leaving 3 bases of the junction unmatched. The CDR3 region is CASSGREGTYNEQFF. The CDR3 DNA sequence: TGCGCCAGCAGTGGGCGGGAGGGAACCTACAATGAGCAGTTCTTC.

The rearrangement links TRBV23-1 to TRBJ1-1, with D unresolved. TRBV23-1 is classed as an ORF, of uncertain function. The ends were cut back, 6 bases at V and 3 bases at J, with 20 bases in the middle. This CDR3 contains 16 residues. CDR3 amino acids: CASSRPGVGDDTEAFF. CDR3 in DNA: TGCGCCAGCAGCCGGCCTGGGGTCGGGGATGACACTGAAGCTTTCTTT.

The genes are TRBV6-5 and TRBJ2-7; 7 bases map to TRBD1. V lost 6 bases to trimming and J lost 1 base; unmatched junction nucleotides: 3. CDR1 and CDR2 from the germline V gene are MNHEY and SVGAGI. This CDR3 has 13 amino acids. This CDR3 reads CASSLQGSYEQYF. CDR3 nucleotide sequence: TGTGCCAGCAGCCTACAGGGGTCCTACGAGCAGTACTTC.

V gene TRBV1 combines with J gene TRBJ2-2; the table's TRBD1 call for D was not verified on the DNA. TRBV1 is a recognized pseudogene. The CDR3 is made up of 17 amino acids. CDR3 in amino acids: CTSIPGGQKGNTGELFF. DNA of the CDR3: TGCACCAGCATACCTGGGGGCCAGAAGGGAAACACCGGGGAGCTGTTTTTT.

The DNA of the CDR3 is TGTGCCGCCGGAGCAGCAGGGGGCGACTTCATTGAGCAGTACTTC. Its translation is CAAGAAGGDFIEQYF. This sequence joins TRBV19 and TRBJ2-7; the match to TRBD1 covers 8 bases. V dropped 11 bases and J dropped 7; count of bases not matched to a gene: 19. Germline V CDR1 and CDR2: LNHDA, SQIVND (reference sequence). The CDR3 is 15 amino acids.

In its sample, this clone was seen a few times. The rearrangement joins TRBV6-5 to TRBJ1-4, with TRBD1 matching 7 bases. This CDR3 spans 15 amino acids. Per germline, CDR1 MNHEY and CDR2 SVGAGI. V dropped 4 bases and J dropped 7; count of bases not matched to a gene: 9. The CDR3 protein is CASSSEGARSEKLFF. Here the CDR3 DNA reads TGTGCCAGCAGTTCGGAGGGGGCGCGGAGTGAAAAACTGTTTTTT.

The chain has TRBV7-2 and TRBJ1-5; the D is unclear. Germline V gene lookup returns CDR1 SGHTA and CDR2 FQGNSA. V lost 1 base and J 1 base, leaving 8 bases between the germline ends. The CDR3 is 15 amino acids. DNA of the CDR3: TGTGCCAGCAGCTTAGGAGGGAGGAGCAATCAGCCCCAGCATTTT. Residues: CASSLGGRSNQPQHF. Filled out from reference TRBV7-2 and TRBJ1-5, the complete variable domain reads GAGVSQSPSNKVTEKGKDVELRCDPISGHTALYWYRQSLGQGLEFLIYFQGNSAPDKSGLPSDRFSAERTGGSVSTLTIQRTQQEDSAVYLCASSLGGRSNQPQHFGDGTRLSIL.

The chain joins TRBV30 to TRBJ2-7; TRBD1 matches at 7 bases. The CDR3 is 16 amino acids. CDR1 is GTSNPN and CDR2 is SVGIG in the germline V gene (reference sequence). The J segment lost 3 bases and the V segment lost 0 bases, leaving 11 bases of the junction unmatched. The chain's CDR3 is CAWSVYYGTDFYEQYF. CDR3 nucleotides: TGTGCCTGGAGTGTCTATTACGGGACAGACTTCTACGAGCAGTACTTC.

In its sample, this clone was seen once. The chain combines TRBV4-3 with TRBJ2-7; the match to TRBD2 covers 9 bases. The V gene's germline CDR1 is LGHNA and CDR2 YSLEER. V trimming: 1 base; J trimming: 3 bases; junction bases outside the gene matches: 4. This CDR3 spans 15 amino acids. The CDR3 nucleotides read TGCGCCAGCAGCCAAGTCGCTAGCGGGGACTACGAGCAGTACTTC. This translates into CASSQVASGDYEQYF.

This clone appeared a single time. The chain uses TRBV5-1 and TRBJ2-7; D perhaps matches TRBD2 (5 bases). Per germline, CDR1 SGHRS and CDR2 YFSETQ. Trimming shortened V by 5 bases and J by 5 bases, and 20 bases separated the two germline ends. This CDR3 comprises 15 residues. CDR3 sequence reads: CASRAWITEADEQYF. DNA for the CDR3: TGCGCCAGCAGGGCATGGATTACGGAGGCGGACGAGCAGTACTTC.

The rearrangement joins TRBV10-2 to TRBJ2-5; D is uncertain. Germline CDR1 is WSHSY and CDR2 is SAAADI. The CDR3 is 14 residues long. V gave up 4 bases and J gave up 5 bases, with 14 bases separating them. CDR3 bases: TGCGCCAGCAGTGCCTACGTGAGATCGGAGACCCAGTACTTC. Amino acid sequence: CASSAYVRSETQYF.

This CDR3 reads CASRSEGGPFEQFF. CDR3 coding DNA: TGTGCCAGCAGGTCGGAGGGGGGGCCGTTTGAGCAGTTCTTC. The chain uses TRBV7-2 and TRBJ2-1, with a tentative D call TRBD2 (7 bases). The CDR3 covers 14 residues. V lost 6 bases and J lost 9, with 18 bases in between. The germline gives CDR1 SGHTA, CDR2 FQGNSA.

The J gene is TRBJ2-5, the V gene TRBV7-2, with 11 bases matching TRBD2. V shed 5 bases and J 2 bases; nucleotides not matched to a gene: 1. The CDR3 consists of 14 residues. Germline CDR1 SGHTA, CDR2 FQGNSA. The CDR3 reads CASSRTSGQETQYF. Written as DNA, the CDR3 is TGTGCCAGCAGCCGGACTAGCGGGCAAGAGACCCAGTACTTC.

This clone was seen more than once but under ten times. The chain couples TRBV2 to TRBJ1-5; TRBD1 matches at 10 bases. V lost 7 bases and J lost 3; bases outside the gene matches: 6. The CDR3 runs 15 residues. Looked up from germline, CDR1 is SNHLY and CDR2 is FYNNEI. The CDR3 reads CASTGTGAINQPQHF. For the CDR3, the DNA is TGTGCCAGCACTGGGACAGGGGCTATCAATCAGCCCCAGCATTTT.

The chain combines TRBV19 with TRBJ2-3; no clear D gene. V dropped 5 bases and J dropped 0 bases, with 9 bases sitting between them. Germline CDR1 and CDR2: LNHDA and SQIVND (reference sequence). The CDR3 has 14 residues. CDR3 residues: CASSGTDSTDTQYF. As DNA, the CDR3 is TGTGCCAGTAGTGGAACAGATAGCACAGATACGCAGTATTTT.

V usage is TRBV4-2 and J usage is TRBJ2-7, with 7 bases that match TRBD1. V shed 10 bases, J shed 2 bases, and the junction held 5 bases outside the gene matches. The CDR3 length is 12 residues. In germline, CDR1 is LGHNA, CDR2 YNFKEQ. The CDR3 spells CATRQGTYEQYF. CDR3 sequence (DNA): TGTGCCACCAGACAGGGTACCTACGAGCAGTACTTC.

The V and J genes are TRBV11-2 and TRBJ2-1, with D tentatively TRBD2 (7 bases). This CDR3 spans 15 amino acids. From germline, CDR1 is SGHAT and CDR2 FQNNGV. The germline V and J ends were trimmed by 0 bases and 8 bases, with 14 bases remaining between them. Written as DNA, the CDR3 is TGTGCCAGCAGCTTAGAAGGATCGGGGGGCGATGAGCAGTTCTTC. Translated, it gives CASSLEGSGGDEQFF. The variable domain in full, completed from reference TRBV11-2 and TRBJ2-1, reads EAGVAQSPRYKIIEKRQSVAFWCNPISGHATLYWYQQILGQGPKLLIQFQNNGVVDDSQLPKDRFSAERLKGVDSTLKIQPAKLEDSAVYLCASSLEGSGGDEQFFGPGTRLTVL.

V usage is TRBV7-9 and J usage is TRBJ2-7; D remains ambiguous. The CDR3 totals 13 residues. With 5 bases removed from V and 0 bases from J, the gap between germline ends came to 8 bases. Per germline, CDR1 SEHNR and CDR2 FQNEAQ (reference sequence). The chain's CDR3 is CASSPESSYEQYF. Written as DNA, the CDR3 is TGTGCCAGCAGCCCGGAGAGCTCCTACGAGCAGTACTTC.

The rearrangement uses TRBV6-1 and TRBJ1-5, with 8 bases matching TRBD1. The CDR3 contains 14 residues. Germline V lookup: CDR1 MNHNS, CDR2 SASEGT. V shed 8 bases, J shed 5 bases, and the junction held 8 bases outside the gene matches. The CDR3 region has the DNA TGTGCCAGCCGGACAGGGTGGGGCGATCAGCCCCAGCATTTT. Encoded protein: CASRTGWGDQPQHF.

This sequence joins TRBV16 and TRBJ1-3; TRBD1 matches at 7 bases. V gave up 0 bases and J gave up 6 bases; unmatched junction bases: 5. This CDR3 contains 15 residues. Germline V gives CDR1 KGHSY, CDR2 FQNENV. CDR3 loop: CASSQSSTGTNTIYF. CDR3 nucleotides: TGTGCCAGCAGCCAATCTTCGACAGGGACAAACACCATATATTTT.